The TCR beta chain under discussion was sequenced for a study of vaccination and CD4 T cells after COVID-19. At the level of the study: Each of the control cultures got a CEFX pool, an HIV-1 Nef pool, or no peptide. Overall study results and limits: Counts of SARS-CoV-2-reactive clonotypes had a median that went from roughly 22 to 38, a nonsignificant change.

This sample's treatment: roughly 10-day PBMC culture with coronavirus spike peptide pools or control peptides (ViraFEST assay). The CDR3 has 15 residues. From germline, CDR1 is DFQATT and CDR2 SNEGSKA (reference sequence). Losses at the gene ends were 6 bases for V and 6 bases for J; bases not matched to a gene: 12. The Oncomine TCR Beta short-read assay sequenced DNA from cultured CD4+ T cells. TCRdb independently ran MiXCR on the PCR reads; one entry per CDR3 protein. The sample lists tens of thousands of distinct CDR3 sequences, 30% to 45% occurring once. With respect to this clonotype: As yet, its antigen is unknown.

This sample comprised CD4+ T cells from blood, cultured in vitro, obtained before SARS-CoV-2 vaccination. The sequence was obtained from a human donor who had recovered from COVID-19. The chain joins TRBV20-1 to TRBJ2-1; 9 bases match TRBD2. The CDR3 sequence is CSATTPGLATNEQFF. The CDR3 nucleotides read TGCAGTGCCACAACTCCGGGACTAGCAACCAATGAGCAGTTCTTC.